A selection of T cell receptor beta chains follows, all from one sample in a study of OX40 agonist ivuxolimab in advanced cancers. Produced via immunoSEQ multiplex PCR; TCRdb's table is partial and in-frame only. The sample holds under 90,000 clones, approximately 89% seen once. The sample was CD4+ or CD8+ T cells sorted from blood, taken in a trial of the OX40 agonist ivuxolimab. These receptors originate from an adult with an advanced solid tumor such as melanoma, head and neck, liver or kidney cancer. CDR3s include the opening cysteine and the closing phenylalanine or tryptophan. The D gene is left open where the match is weak. Some rows have no size entry. The others give once, few or many, or a class for an expanded clone.

d_call: TRBD1; clone_size: NA; v_call: TRBV5-1; j_call: TRBJ1-2; cdr3_nt: TGCGCCAGCAGCCCCCAGGGGGGTACGGCTAACTATGGCTACACCTTC; cdr3_aa: CASSPQGGTANYGYTF
d_call: TRBD2; clone_size: NA; v_call: TRBV4-1; j_call: TRBJ2-1; cdr3_nt: TGCGCCAGCAGCCAAGTAGCGGGAGGCACCTACAATGAGCAGTTCTTC; cdr3_aa: CASSQVAGGTYNEQFF
d_call: TRBD2; clone_size: NA; v_call: TRBV5-1; j_call: TRBJ2-1; cdr3_nt: TGCGCCAGCAGTCCCGGGACTAGCGGGAACAATGAGCAGTTCTTC; cdr3_aa: CASSPGTSGNNEQFF
d_call: NA; clone_size: NA; v_call: TRBV30; j_call: TRBJ1-6; cdr3_nt: TGTGCCTGGAGTGTAATGCCAGGTAAACCCCTCCACTTT; cdr3_aa: CAWSVMPGKPLHF
d_call: NA; clone_size: NA; v_call: TRBV6-6; j_call: TRBJ1-1; cdr3_nt: TGTGCCAGCACGGGGGTGACCGAAGCTTTCTTT; cdr3_aa: CASTGVTEAFF
d_call: NA; clone_size: NA; v_call: TRBV6-4; j_call: TRBJ2-1; cdr3_nt: TGTGCCAGCAGTGAGAGGGTTTTGAATGAGCAGTTCTTC; cdr3_aa: CASSERVLNEQFF
d_call: TRBD2; clone_size: NA; v_call: TRBV4-2; j_call: TRBJ2-1; cdr3_nt: TGTGCCAGCAGCCGCCGAGCGGGAGGGCCCTACAATGAGCAGTTCTTC; cdr3_aa: CASSRRAGGPYNEQFF
d_call: NA; clone_size: many; v_call: TRBV28; j_call: TRBJ1-1; cdr3_nt: TGTGCCAGCTGCAACCCGAACACTGAAGCTTTCTTT; cdr3_aa: CASCNPNTEAFF
d_call: TRBD1; clone_size: few; v_call: TRBV30; j_call: TRBJ1-6; cdr3_nt: TGTGCCTGGAGGCAAACAGGGGGAGGTTCACCCCTCCACTTT; cdr3_aa: CAWRQTGGGSPLHF
d_call: TRBD1; clone_size: NA; v_call: TRBV6-5; j_call: TRBJ1-2; cdr3_nt: TGTGCCAGCACCATGGGACAGGCCGACGGGGGCTACACCTTC; cdr3_aa: CASTMGQADGGYTF
d_call: NA; clone_size: NA; v_call: TRBV5-1; j_call: TRBJ2-5; cdr3_nt: TGCGCCAGCAGCTCCGGGACAATCCAAGAGACCCAGTACTTC; cdr3_aa: CASSSGTIQETQYF
d_call: TRBD2; clone_size: NA; v_call: TRBV7-8; j_call: TRBJ2-1; cdr3_nt: TGTGCCAGCAGCCGGCTAGCGGCTCACAATGAGCAGTTCTTC; cdr3_aa: CASSRLAAHNEQFF
d_call: NA; clone_size: NA; v_call: TRBV6-5; j_call: TRBJ1-2; cdr3_nt: TGTGCCAGCAGCCGCCCCGGGCAGGGCTACACCTTC; cdr3_aa: CASSRPGQGYTF
d_call: NA; clone_size: NA; v_call: TRBV28; j_call: TRBJ2-1; cdr3_nt: TGTGCCAGCAGTTTGAAAGGTTCGTATTTCTTC; cdr3_aa: CASSLKGSYFF
d_call: NA; clone_size: once; v_call: TRBV6-1; j_call: TRBJ1-4; cdr3_nt: TGTGCCAGCAAGATGACCAGTGGAGTTAATGAAAAACTGTTTTTT; cdr3_aa: CASKMTSGVNEKLFF
d_call: TRBD1; clone_size: NA; v_call: TRBV5-1; j_call: TRBJ1-3; cdr3_nt: TGCGCCAGCAGCTTATTCCCGGGACAGGACTCTGGAAACACCATATATTTT; cdr3_aa: CASSLFPGQDSGNTIYF
d_call: NA; clone_size: few; v_call: TRBV19; j_call: TRBJ1-1; cdr3_nt: TGTGCCAGTAGTATCGGCTACTCCCGGCGGGACACTGAAGCTTTCTTT; cdr3_aa: CASSIGYSRRDTEAFF
d_call: NA; clone_size: NA; v_call: TRBV19; j_call: TRBJ2-7; cdr3_nt: TGTGCCAGTAGTGCCCGTGAGGGCTCCTCGAACGCCTACGAGCAGTACTTC; cdr3_aa: CASSAREGSSNAYEQYF
d_call: NA; clone_size: NA; v_call: TRBV11-2; j_call: TRBJ2-7; cdr3_nt: TGTGCCAGCAGCCAGGGGCTTCTCTCCTACGAGCAGTACTTC; cdr3_aa: CASSQGLLSYEQYF
d_call: NA; clone_size: NA; v_call: TRBV7-2; j_call: TRBJ2-5; cdr3_nt: TGTGCCAGCAGCTCGCTCTGGGAGCAACCAGAGACCCAGTACTTC; cdr3_aa: CASSSLWEQPETQYF
d_call: TRBD2; clone_size: once; v_call: TRBV5-1; j_call: TRBJ2-3; cdr3_nt: TGCGCCAGCAGCTTGGGTCTAGCGGGCGTGGCTATCACAGATACGCAGTATTTT; cdr3_aa: CASSLGLAGVAITDTQYF
d_call: TRBD2; clone_size: NA; v_call: TRBV11-2; j_call: TRBJ2-3; cdr3_nt: TGTGCCAGCAGCTCCGGACTAGTAAGAGGTACAGATACGCAGTATTTT; cdr3_aa: CASSSGLVRGTDTQYF
d_call: NA; clone_size: once; v_call: TRBV9; j_call: TRBJ2-3; cdr3_nt: TGTGCCAGCAGCGTAGGTTCCCTGACAGATACGCAGTATTTT; cdr3_aa: CASSVGSLTDTQYF
d_call: NA; clone_size: NA; v_call: TRBV10-3; j_call: TRBJ2-3; cdr3_nt: TGTGCCATCAGTGAGGGGGCATATAGCACAGATACGCAGTATTTT; cdr3_aa: CAISEGAYSTDTQYF
d_call: NA; clone_size: NA; v_call: TRBV6-6; j_call: TRBJ1-5; cdr3_nt: TGTGCCAGCAGTTATGGAGACAGCAGACATCAGCCCCAGCATTTT; cdr3_aa: CASSYGDSRHQPQHF
d_call: NA; clone_size: NA; v_call: TRBV6-4; j_call: TRBJ2-2; cdr3_nt: TGTGCCAGCAGGCTAGAGGGGAACACCGGGGAGCTGTTTTTT; cdr3_aa: CASRLEGNTGELFF
d_call: NA; clone_size: once; v_call: TRBV30; j_call: TRBJ1-1; cdr3_nt: TGTGCCTGGAGTGGAAAGGGGCCGGGCACTGAAGCTTTCTTT; cdr3_aa: CAWSGKGPGTEAFF
d_call: NA; clone_size: NA; v_call: TRBV6-6; j_call: TRBJ2-2; cdr3_nt: TGTGCCAACGCAGCGGGTTCCGCCGGGGAGCTGTTTTTT; cdr3_aa: CANAAGSAGELFF
d_call: NA; clone_size: NA; v_call: TRBV9; j_call: TRBJ2-5; cdr3_nt: TGTGCCAGCAGCGTAGCTATCGAGGAGACCCAGTACTTC; cdr3_aa: CASSVAIEETQYF